This T cell receptor beta chain was sequenced for a study of cytomegalovirus exposure and HLA in healthy donors. Findings of the study overall: The authors later found HLA-associated TCR beta chains more clonally expanded than equally common others.

A remark on this clone: Antigen specificity is unknown.

CDR3 size: 13 residues. Germline V lookup: CDR1 SGHRS, CDR2 YFSETQ. With 6 bases clipped from V and 3 bases from J, the junction kept 3 bases outside the gene matches. Primers included in the PCR were 60 Vbeta and 13 Jbeta primers. The data were produced by immunoSEQ multiplex PCR, yet TCRdb's version contains in-frame clones alone and is incomplete. The sample holds roughly 260,000 clones, about four fifths seen once. V and J are TRBV5-1 and TRBJ2-7; 10 nucleotides agree with TRBD2. The specimen was PBMCs. This receptor was identified in a woman aged 40 to 49 in good health and CMV-seropositive. The CDR3 loop is CASKLAGDYEQYF. For the CDR3, the DNA is TGCGCCAGCAAGCTAGCGGGAGACTACGAGCAGTACTTC.